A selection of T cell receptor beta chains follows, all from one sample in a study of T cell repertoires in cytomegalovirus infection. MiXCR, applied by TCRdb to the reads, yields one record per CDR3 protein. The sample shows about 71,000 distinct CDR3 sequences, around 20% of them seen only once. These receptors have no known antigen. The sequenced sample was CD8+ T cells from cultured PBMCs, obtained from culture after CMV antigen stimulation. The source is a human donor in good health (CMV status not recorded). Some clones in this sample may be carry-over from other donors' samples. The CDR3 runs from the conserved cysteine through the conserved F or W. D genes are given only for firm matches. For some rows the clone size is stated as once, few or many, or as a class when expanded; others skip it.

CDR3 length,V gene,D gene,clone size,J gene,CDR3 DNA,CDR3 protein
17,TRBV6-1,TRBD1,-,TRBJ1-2,TGTGCCAGCAGTGAATGGATGGGGGACAGGGCCATGCGTGGCTACACCTTC,CASSEWMGDRAMRGYTF
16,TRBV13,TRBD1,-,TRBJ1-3,TGTGCCAGCAGCGGCGAGGGGGCAATGGGGGGAAACACCATATATTTT,CASSGEGAMGGNTIYF
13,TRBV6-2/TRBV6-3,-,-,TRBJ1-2,TGTGCCAGCAGTTACCAGGGGTATCGTGGCTACACCTTC,CASSYQGYRGYTF
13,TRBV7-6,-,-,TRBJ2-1,TGTGCCAGCAGCTTAGCGAAGGGGGATGAGCAGTTCTTC,CASSLAKGDEQFF
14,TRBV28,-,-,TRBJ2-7,TGTGCCAGCAGTTTCGGGGCCGCCGGGTACGAGCAGTACTTC,CASSFGAAGYEQYF
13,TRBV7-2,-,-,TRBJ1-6,TGTGCCAGCAGTCTAACTGGGAGTTCACCCCTCCACTTT,CASSLTGSSPLHF
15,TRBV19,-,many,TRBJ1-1,TGTGCCAGTAGTATTAGCGGAGGGCTGAACACTGAAGCTTTCTTT,CASSISGGLNTEAFF
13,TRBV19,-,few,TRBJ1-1,TGTGCCAGTAGTATAATGAAGACGGGAGAAGCTTTCTTT,CASSIMKTGEAFF
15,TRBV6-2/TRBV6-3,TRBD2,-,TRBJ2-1,TGTGCCAGCAGCCCCCTTGGCGGGGGGGAGAATGAGCAGTTCTTC,CASSPLGGGENEQFF
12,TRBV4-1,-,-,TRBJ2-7,TGCGCCAGCAGCCAAGACGAATACGAGCAGTACTTC,CASSQDEYEQYF
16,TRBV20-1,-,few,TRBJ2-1,TGCAGTGCTAGAGTCGGTCCGGGATTTCACAACAATGAGCAGTTCTTC,CSARVGPGFHNNEQFF
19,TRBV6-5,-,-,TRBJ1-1,TGTGCCAGCAGTTCCCCATTGGCCCGGGACACGTTCCTGGGCACTGAAGCTTTCTTT,CASSSPLARDTFLGTEAFF
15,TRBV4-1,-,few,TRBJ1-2,TGCGCCAGCAGCCTCCGGGGTGGCCAGGGAGACGGCTACACCTTC,CASSLRGGQGDGYTF
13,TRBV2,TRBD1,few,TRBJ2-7,TGTGCCATTGGACAGGGGAATCCCTACGAGCAGTACTTC,CAIGQGNPYEQYF
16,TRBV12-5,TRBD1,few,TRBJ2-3,TGTGCTAGTGGTTTGCCCACGACAGGGGGAGAGGATACGCAGTATTTT,CASGLPTTGGEDTQYF
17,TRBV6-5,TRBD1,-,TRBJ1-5,TGTGCCAGCAGTCACCGGGACAGGCTTTATAGCAATCAGCCCCAGCATTTT,CASSHRDRLYSNQPQHF
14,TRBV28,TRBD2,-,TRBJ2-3,TGTGCCACCGCCCTTAGCGGGGTGGCAGATACGCAGTATTTT,CATALSGVADTQYF
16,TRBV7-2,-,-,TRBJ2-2,TGTGCCAGCAGCCCTAGCTCGGAGGTTTGGTCGGGGGAGCTGTTTTTT,CASSPSSEVWSGELFF
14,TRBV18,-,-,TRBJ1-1,TGTGCCAGCTCACCAAACGGCCACGGCACTGAAGCTTTCTTT,CASSPNGHGTEAFF
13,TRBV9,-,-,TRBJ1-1,TGTGCCAGCAGCGCGTTATTGAACACTGAAGCTTTCTTT,CASSALLNTEAFF
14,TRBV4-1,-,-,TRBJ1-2,TGCGCCAGCAGCCAAGGCACAGCTAACTATGGCTACACCTTC,CASSQGTANYGYTF
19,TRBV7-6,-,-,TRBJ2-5,TGTGCCAGCAGCTTAGAAAATCCTAGCCGGCTACGGTTCGGAGAGACCCAGTACTTC,CASSLENPSRLRFGETQYF
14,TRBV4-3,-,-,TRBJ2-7,TGCGCCAGCAGCCACCCTAGGTCAGGGTACGAGCAGTACTTC,CASSHPRSGYEQYF
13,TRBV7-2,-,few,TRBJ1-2,TGTGCCAGCAGCAGCCTCGTTAACTATGGCTACACCTTC,CASSSLVNYGYTF
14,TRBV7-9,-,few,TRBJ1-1,TGTGCCAGCAGCTTACCGGGTATGAACACTGAAGCTTTCTTT,CASSLPGMNTEAFF